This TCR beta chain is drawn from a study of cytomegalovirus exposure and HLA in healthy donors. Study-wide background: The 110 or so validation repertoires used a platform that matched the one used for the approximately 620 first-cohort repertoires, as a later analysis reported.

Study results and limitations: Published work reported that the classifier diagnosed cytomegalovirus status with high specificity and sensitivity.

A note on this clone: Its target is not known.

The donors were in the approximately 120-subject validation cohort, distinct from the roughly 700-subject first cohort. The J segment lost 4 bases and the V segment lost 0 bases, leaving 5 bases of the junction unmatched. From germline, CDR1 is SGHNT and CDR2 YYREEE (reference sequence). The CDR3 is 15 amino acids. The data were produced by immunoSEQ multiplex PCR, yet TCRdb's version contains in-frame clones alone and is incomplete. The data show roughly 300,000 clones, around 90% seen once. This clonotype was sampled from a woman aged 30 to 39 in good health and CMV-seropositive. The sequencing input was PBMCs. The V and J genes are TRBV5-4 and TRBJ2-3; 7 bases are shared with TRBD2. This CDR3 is CASSLVREVADTQYF. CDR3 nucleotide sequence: TGTGCCAGCAGCTTGGTTCGGGAGGTAGCAGATACGCAGTATTTT.